Shown below are 21 T cell receptor beta chains from a single sample sequenced in a study of T cells in tumors after PD-1 blockade (dated by TCRdb to the late 2010s). Library prep was done by the immunoSEQ multiplex PCR assay. In TCRdb, the immuneACCESS table is reduced to in-frame sequences with V and J assigned. These tables do not hold every clone; where another copy was compared, an unresolved V gene accounts for under half, and the others remain unexplained. Counted in this sample were 60,000 to 65,000 clones; around 67% of them appeared once. Clones ranked in the top ten supply about 4.5% of the sample. Explained via the paper, the time point label denotes: after anti-PD-1 therapy. The specimen was PBMCs, collected after anti-PD-1 treatment. These receptors all come from a human donor with basal cell carcinoma.

This sequence joins TRBV10-3 and TRBJ1-2; D remains ambiguous. Deletions cut 6 bases from V and 8 bases from J, with 13 bases between. The CDR3 runs 12 residues. Germline loops: CDR1 ENHRY, CDR2 SYGVKD. The CDR3 DNA follows: TGTGCCATCAGAGGCCCTAAGGGAGGCTACACCTTC. Amino acids: CAIRGPKGGYTF.

The genes are TRBV3-1 (or the pseudogene TRBV3-2) and TRBJ2-2; D possibly matches TRBD1 or TRBD2 (5 bases each). Germline V CDR1 and CDR2: LGHDT, YNNKEL (reference sequence). The CDR3 is 15 residues long. Between the trimmed V and J ends, which lost 0 bases and 13 bases, there was a span of 18 bases. The CDR3 coding sequence is TGTGCCAGCAGCCAAGATCGGCAGGGTCTCCGGGGGCTGTTTTTT. Protein sequence: CASSQDRQGLRGLFF.

The gene calls are TRBV11-3 and TRBJ2-1; D is uncertain. Trimming shortened V by 1 base and J by 0 bases, and 10 bases separated the two germline ends. The CDR3 loop spans 16 amino acids. Germline values: CDR1 SGHNT, CDR2 YENEEA. CDR3 sequence reads: CASSLAAKSSYNEQFF. For the CDR3, the DNA is TGTGCCAGCAGCTTAGCTGCGAAAAGCTCCTACAATGAGCAGTTCTTC.

This clone has a handful of counts. The chain uses TRBV2 and TRBJ2-7; 12 nucleotides align to TRBD2. The V gene end was trimmed by 7 bases and the J gene end by 2 bases; junction bases not matched to a gene: 3. The CDR3 totals 14 residues. Germline CDR1 is SNHLY and CDR2 is FYNNEI. CDR3 sequence: CASTGTSGPYEQYF. CDR3 DNA: TGTGCCAGCACCGGGACTAGCGGGCCCTACGAGCAGTACTTC.

This sequence joins TRBV5-1 and TRBJ2-3, with 7 bases matching TRBD1. The CDR3 spans 15 residues. The germline gives CDR1 SGHRS, CDR2 YFSETQ. J was trimmed by 0 bases and V by 4 bases; bases with no gene match: 5. CDR3 in amino acids: CASSPQGYSTDTQYF. Written as DNA, the CDR3 is TGCGCCAGCAGCCCACAGGGGTATAGCACAGATACGCAGTATTTT. Supplemented by reference TRBV5-1 and TRBJ2-3, the full variable domain reads KAGVTQTPRYLIKTRGQQVTLSCSPISGHRSVSWYQQTPGQGLQFLFEYFSETQRNKGNFPGRFSGRQFSNSRSEMNVSTLELGDSALYLCASSPQGYSTDTQYFGPGTRLTVL.

V gene TRBV29-1 combines with J gene TRBJ1-2; tentative D call: TRBD1 (5 bases). The CDR3 extends over 12 amino acids. CDR1 is SQVTM and CDR2 is ANQGSEA in the germline V gene. CDR3 sequence: CGAGDKNYGYTF. The CDR3 nucleotides read TGCGGTGCGGGGGATAAGAACTATGGCTACACCTTC.

The V and J genes are TRBV6-1 and TRBJ2-7; D gene uncertain. Trimming removed 3 bases from V and 0 bases from J, with 12 bases in between. There are 15 residues in the CDR3. The V gene's germline CDR1 is MNHNS and CDR2 SASEGT. In DNA, the CDR3 is TGTGCCAGCAGTGAGTGGACCCAGAGCTCCTACGAGCAGTACTTC. This codes for CASSEWTQSSYEQYF.

The rearrangement joins TRBV3-1 (or the pseudogene TRBV3-2) to TRBJ2-3; D may be TRBD2 (6 bases). V was pared by 4 bases and J by 2 bases, with 16 bases between. The CDR3 loop spans 16 amino acids. The germline V gene encodes CDR1 LGHDT and CDR2 YNNKEL (reference sequence). CDR3 DNA sequence: TGTGCCAGCAGCCCCTCCCTAGCGTCTGCCACAGATACGCAGTATTTT. Protein product: CASSPSLASATDTQYF.

The CDR3 bases are TGTGCCAGCAGTTCCTTTGGACAGGGTGGCACCTATGGCTACACCTTC. This translates into CASSSFGQGGTYGYTF. This chain uses TRBV6-5 with TRBJ1-2; 8 bases fit TRBD1. Germline V CDR1 and CDR2: MNHEY, SVGAGI. There are 16 residues in the CDR3. Trimming cost V 4 bases and J 4 bases; bases outside gene matches: 11.

The chain employs TRBV6-6 and TRBJ2-7, with D possibly being TRBD2 (6 bases). Trimming cost V 6 bases and J 2 bases, with 14 bases left between them. There are 14 residues in the CDR3. Germline V gene data show CDR1 as MNHNY and CDR2 as SVGAGI (reference sequence). CDR3 region: CASSPSGVPYEQYF. CDR3 in DNA: TGTGCCAGCAGCCCCTCGGGGGTCCCCTACGAGCAGTACTTC.

The chain is built from TRBV2 and TRBJ2-3; TRBD2 agrees at 8 bases. Germline V CDR1 and CDR2: SNHLY, FYNNEI. The CDR3 is 17 amino acids. The trim removed 4 bases at V and 1 base at J, leaving 10 bases unmatched. CDR3: CASSGFHGGARTDTQYF. CDR3 coding DNA: TGTGCCAGCAGTGGCTTTCACGGGGGGGCCCGCACAGATACGCAGTATTTT.

This rearrangement joins TRBV5-8 to TRBJ2-3; TRBD1 matches 8 bases. The CDR3 runs to 14 residues. Germline CDR1 reads SGHTS; CDR2 reads YDEGEE. V was clipped by 4 bases and J by 1 base; unmatched bases: 2. CDR3 in amino acids: CASSADRGTDTQYF. As DNA, the CDR3 is TGTGCCAGCAGCGCGGACAGGGGCACAGATACGCAGTATTTT.

The chain joins TRBV6-1 to TRBJ2-7, with TRBD1 as a possible D gene (6 bases). CDR1 and CDR2 (germline): MNHNS, SASEGT. Deletions cut 5 bases from V and 9 bases from J, with 11 bases between. The CDR3 sequence is 11 residues long. DNA for the CDR3: TGTGCCAGCAGTTTAGCAGGGGCGCAGTACTTC. The encoded protein is CASSLAGAQYF.

The chain couples TRBV10-1 to TRBJ2-7, with D perhaps TRBD1 (6 bases). The CDR3 spans 14 residues. Trimming cost V 6 bases and J 4 bases, with 16 bases left between them. Germline CDR1 reads WNHNN; CDR2 reads SYGVQD (reference sequence). This chain's CDR3 is CASRGHRTSYEQYF. CDR3 nucleotides: TGCGCCAGCAGGGGACACCGAACCTCTTACGAGCAGTACTTC.

The chain links TRBV18 to TRBJ2-7, with D possibly matching TRBD2 (6 bases). This CDR3 is 13 amino acids long. The germline V and J ends were trimmed by 5 bases and 6 bases, with 14 bases remaining between them. The V gene's germline CDR1 is KGHSH and CDR2 LQKENI. The CDR3 nucleotides read TGTGCCAGCTCAGCTGGGTTGGGGGGCGAGCAGTACTTC. This codes for CASSAGLGGEQYF.

The rearrangement uses TRBV5-1 and TRBJ1-3, with 7 bases aligning to TRBD1. Germline CDR1 reads SGHRS; CDR2 reads YFSETQ. Losses at the gene ends were 5 bases for V and 2 bases for J; bases not matched to a gene: 4. This CDR3 region has 14 residues. CDR3 in amino acids: CASRSRGPGNTIYF. The CDR3 coding sequence is TGCGCCAGCAGAAGTAGGGGGCCTGGAAACACCATATATTTT.

The chain has TRBV19 and TRBJ2-3; 7 nucleotides line up with TRBD2. Germline values: CDR1 LNHDA, CDR2 SQIVND (reference sequence). The CDR3 length is 14 residues. Trimming cost V 5 bases and J 1 base; bases outside gene matches: 3. The CDR3 DNA reads as TGTGCCAGTAGTTTTCTAGCGGGCACAGATACGCAGTATTTT. Its protein product is CASSFLAGTDTQYF.

V gene TRBV4-2 combines with J gene TRBJ1-5; D perhaps matches TRBD1 (6 bases). The CDR3 consists of 18 residues. Germline V gives CDR1 LGHNA, CDR2 YNFKEQ. The V gene lost 3 bases and the J gene lost 0 bases, with 18 bases spanning the gap. This chain's CDR3 is CASSQGPEGGYSNQPQHF. Here the CDR3 DNA reads TGTGCCAGCAGCCAGGGCCCGGAGGGGGGCTATAGCAATCAGCCCCAGCATTTT.

This sequence joins TRBV7-8 and TRBJ2-2; D possibly corresponds to TRBD2 (5 bases). Germline V CDR1 and CDR2: SGHVS, FQNEAQ. The V gene lost 2 bases and the J gene lost 4 bases, with 8 bases spanning the gap. The CDR3 length is 14 residues. The CDR3 DNA is TGTGCCAGCAGCTTAAGGCTAGCCACCGGGGAGCTGTTTTTT. This gives the protein CASSLRLATGELFF.

The chain combines TRBV7-6 with TRBJ1-6; D is uncertain. Per the germline V gene, CDR1 is SGHVS and CDR2 is FNYEAQ. Trimming removed 0 bases from V and 6 bases from J, with 0 bases in between. The CDR3 contains 12 residues. CDR3 protein: CASSLANSPLHF. CDR3 nucleotide sequence: TGTGCCAGCAGCTTAGCTAATTCACCCCTCCACTTT.

The chain combines TRBV6-5 with TRBJ1-5; D unclear. Germline V gene data show CDR1 as MNHEY and CDR2 as SVGAGI. V lost 7 bases to trimming and J lost 6 bases, with 16 bases between them. The CDR3 is made up of 14 amino acids. In DNA, the CDR3 is TGTGCCAGCACCCCCCGGTGGGGAACTCAGCCCCAGCATTTT. Amino acids: CASTPRWGTQPQHF.